Below, 14 T cell receptor beta chains from the same sample are listed, as sequenced in a study of tumor-infiltrating lymphocytes in primary liver carcinoma. Each 20-30 mg portion of unsorted bulk tissue served as the source for co-extraction of RNA and DNA. With 500 ng total RNA as template and a constant-region primer, TCR beta cDNA was made. Employing slightly modified ARM-PCR, three nested multiplex PCR rounds were run, and these gave rise to the TCR beta libraries. TRBV1-TRBV30 forward primers paired with a C-beta reverse primer were used in the first two PCR rounds, which ran approximately 10 cycles each. Using its own MiXCR run on the multiplex PCR reads, TCRdb lists one record per CDR3 protein. The repertoire holds approximately 45,000 distinct CDR3 sequences, with approximately 70% as singletons. The sample comprised liver tumor tissue from sampling region 2. Subset denoted: tumor region T2, inferior pole. These receptors were obtained from a middle-aged man with primary liver carcinoma and hepatitis B virus infection.

As regards this clonotype: This CDR3 fails to terminate in the conserved phenylalanine or tryptophan, so it likely reflects a read error. The chain combines TRBV5-5 with TRBJ2-1; D is undetermined. The CDR3 has 13 amino acids. The germline CDR1 and CDR2 sequences are SGHKS and YYEKEE (reference sequence). The CDR3 region is CAGSYRTGNEQFL. Here the CDR3 DNA reads TGTGCCGGCAGCTATCGAACGGGCAATGAGCAGTTCTTA.

Note on this clonotype: No conserved phenylalanine or tryptophan is present at the end of the CDR3, so a read error is the likely explanation. The chain links TRBV29-1 to TRBJ2-5, with TRBD1 matching over 8 bases. Germline V gene data show CDR1 as SQVTM and CDR2 as ANQGSEA. This CDR3 region has 13 residues. Losses at the gene ends were 6 bases for V and 4 bases for J; bases not matched to a gene: 7. CDR3 nucleotides: TGCAGCGTACAGGGGGTGAAAGTAGAGACCCAGTACTAC. Translating it yields CSVQGVKVETQYY.

Points on this clonotype: An end of the junction does not agree with germline; a read error may underlie this. The V and J genes are TRBV29-1 and TRBJ2-1, with a possible D match to TRBD1 (5 bases). The CDR3 is 14 residues long. CDR1 and CDR2 (germline): SQVTM, ANQGSEA. The CDR3 region is CSVEGWQGYNEQSF. CDR3 coding DNA: TGCAGCGTTGAAGGGTGGCAGGGTTACAATGAGCAGTCCTTC.

Notes on this clonotype: The conserved phenylalanine or tryptophan normally closing the CDR3 is absent here, so this likely arose from a read error. The V and J genes are TRBV6-1 and TRBJ1-1, with a weak D call TRBD1 (6 bases). The CDR3 is made up of 13 amino acids. CDR1 is MNHNS, CDR2 SASEGT, per germline. The CDR3: CASSAQGRTGAFV. CDR3 in DNA: TGTGCCAGCAGTGCACAGGGTAGGACTGGAGCTTTCGTT.

To note about this clonotype: Compared with germline, one end of the junction differs, possibly owing to a read error. The chain links TRBV6-6 to TRBJ1-2; possibly TRBD1 for D (5 bases). Germline V gives CDR1 MNHNY, CDR2 SVGAGI (reference sequence). The CDR3 length is 12 residues. Written as DNA, the CDR3 is TGTGTCAGCGGGCAGGGCGATCGTGGCTACACCTTC. Its protein is CVSGQGDRGYTF.

A word on this clonotype: A junction boundary mismatches the germline segment, possibly from a read error. The rearrangement links TRBV4-3 to TRBJ2-3; D gene unclear. Per germline, CDR1 LGHNA and CDR2 YSLEER. The CDR3 contains 14 residues. CDR3 bases: TGCGCCAACAGTCAACGGGCTTTCACAGATATGCAGTATTTT. Its translation is CANSQRAFTDMQYF.

As to this clonotype: A junction end diverges from the germline sequence, so it may reflect a read error. The chain recombines TRBV5-1 with TRBJ2-5; tentatively, D is TRBD1 (6 bases). Germline-derived CDR1 and CDR2 are SGHRS and YFSETQ. CDR3 length: 15 residues. The CDR3 is CASSQIGGEQEAQYF. The CDR3 DNA reads TGCGCCAGCAGCCAGATAGGGGGAGAACAAGAGGCCCAGTACTTC.

Within the sample, this clonotype is medium-sized (0.01 to 0.1%). The V gene is TRBV6-2 or TRBV6-3, the J gene TRBJ2-5; TRBD2 aligns across 13 bases. The CDR3 spans 15 residues. V dropped 4 bases and J dropped 4; count of bases not matched to a gene: 3. Germline V gene data show CDR1 as MNHEY and CDR2 as SVGEGT. CDR3 in amino acids: CASSWTSGSGETQYF. Here the CDR3 DNA reads TGTGCCAGCAGTTGGACTAGCGGGAGTGGAGAGACCCAGTACTTC.

Comment on this clonotype: An end of the junction does not agree with germline; a read error may underlie this. The gene calls are TRBV5-1 and TRBJ1-2; D remains unclear. There are 15 residues in the CDR3. Germline V gene data show CDR1 as SGHRS and CDR2 as YFSETQ. The chain's CDR3 is CASSLAGGVDYGYTF. The DNA of the CDR3 is TGCGCGAGCAGCTTGGCCGGAGGAGTGGACTATGGCTACACCTTC.

This clonotype was found a few times. The chain has TRBV3-1 and TRBJ1-4; D is ambiguous. V shed 6 bases and J shed 10 bases, with 9 bases lying between them. This CDR3 has 11 amino acids. Per germline, CDR1 LGHDT and CDR2 YNNKEL (reference sequence). CDR3 amino acids: CASRREAKLFF. CDR3 coding DNA: TGTGCCAGCAGGCGGGAGGCAAAACTGTTTTTT.

The chain couples TRBV11-3 to TRBJ2-7; D possibly uses TRBD1 or TRBD2 (5 bases each). The CDR3 loop spans 12 amino acids. Per germline, CDR1 SGHNT and CDR2 YENEEA. Deletions cut 11 bases from V and 7 bases from J, with 18 bases between. DNA for the CDR3: TGTGCCTGTAGCTTCCAATGGGGGGAGCAGTACTTC. The encoded protein is CACSFQWGEQYF.

By sample share, this clonotype is medium-sized. This chain connects TRBV5-6 to TRBJ2-5; TRBD2 might be the D (6 bases). Germline lookup yields CDR1 SGHDT and CDR2 YYEEEE. The CDR3 runs 15 residues. Trimming stripped 2 bases from V and 5 bases from J, with 16 bases between. The CDR3 coding sequence is TGTGCCAGCAGCTTTCGGGGGAATCCCCGGGAGACCCAGTACTTC. Amino acid sequence: CASSFRGNPRETQYF. Based on the CDR3 plus reference TRBV5-6 and TRBJ2-5, the full variable domain is DAGVTQSPTHLIKTRGQQVTLRCSPKSGHDTVSWYQQALGQGPQFIFQYYEEEERQRGNFPDRFSGHQFPNYSSELNVNALLLGDSALYLCASSFRGNPRETQYFGPGTRLLVL.

Notes on this clonotype: Relative to the germline gene, one junction end is altered; a read error may explain this. The rearrangement links TRBV12-3 or TRBV12-4 to TRBJ2-7; perhaps TRBD2 as D (7 bases). This CDR3 region has 13 residues. CDR3 coding DNA: TGCGCCAGCAGTTTAGGGGGGGCCCGGGAGCAGTACTTC. This codes for CASSLGGAREQYF.

About this clonotype: Compared with germline, one end of the junction differs, possibly owing to a read error. This sequence joins TRBV5-6 and TRBJ1-5; D not resolved. Germline V gene sequence: CDR1 SGHDT, CDR2 YYEEEE. The CDR3 has 12 residues. In nucleotides, the CDR3 is TGTGCCGGCAGCTTGGTTGATCAGCCCCAGCATTTT. Protein sequence: CAGSLVDQPQHF.